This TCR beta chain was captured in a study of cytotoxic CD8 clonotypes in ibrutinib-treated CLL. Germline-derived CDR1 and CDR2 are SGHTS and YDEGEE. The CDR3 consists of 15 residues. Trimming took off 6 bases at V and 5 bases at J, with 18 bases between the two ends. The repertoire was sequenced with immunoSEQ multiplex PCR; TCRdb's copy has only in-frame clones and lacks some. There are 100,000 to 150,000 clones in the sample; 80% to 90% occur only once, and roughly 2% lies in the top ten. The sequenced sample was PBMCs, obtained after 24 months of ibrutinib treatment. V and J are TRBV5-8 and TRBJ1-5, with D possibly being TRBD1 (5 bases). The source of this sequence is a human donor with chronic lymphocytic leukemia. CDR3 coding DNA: TGTGCCAGCATCCATATTTGGGACGCTGATCAGCCCCAGCATTTT. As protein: CASIHIWDADQPQHF.